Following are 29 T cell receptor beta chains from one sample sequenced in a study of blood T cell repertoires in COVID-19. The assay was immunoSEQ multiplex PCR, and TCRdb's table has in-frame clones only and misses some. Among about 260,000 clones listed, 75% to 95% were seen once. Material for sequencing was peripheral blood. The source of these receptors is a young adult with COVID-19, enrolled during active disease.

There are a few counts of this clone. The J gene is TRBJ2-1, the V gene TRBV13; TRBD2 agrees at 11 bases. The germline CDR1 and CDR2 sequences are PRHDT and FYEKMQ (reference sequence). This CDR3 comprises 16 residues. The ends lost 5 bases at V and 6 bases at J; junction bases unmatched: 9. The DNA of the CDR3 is TGTGCCAGCAGCGCCGCCGGGACTAGCGGAATCAATGAGCAGTTCTTC. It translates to CASSAAGTSGINEQFF.

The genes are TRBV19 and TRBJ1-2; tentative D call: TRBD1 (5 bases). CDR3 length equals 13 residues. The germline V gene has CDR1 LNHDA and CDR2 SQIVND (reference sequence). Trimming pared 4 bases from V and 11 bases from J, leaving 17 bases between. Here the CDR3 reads CASSTQDRNSYTF. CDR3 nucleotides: TGTGCCAGTAGTACACAGGATCGAAATAGTTACACCTTC.

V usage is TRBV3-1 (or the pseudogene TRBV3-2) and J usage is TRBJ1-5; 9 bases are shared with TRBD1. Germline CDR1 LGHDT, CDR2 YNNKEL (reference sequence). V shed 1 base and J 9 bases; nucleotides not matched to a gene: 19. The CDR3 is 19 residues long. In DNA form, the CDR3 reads TGTGCCAGCAGCCAAGGTACAGGGGGCGTTTTTGATTACAGGTGGCCCCAGCATTTT. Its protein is CASSQGTGGVFDYRWPQHF.

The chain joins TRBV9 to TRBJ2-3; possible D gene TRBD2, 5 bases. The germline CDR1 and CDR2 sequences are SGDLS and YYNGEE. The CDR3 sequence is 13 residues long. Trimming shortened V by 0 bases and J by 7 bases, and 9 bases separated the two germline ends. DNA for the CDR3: TGTGCCAGCAGCGTAGCTCTGGACTATACGCAGTATTTT. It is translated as CASSVALDYTQYF.

CDR3 in amino acids: CASSLLGAEETQYF. DNA for the CDR3: TGTGCCAGCAGCTTACTAGGGGCGGAGGAGACCCAGTACTTC. The chain joins TRBV7-9 to TRBJ2-5; perhaps TRBD1 as D (5 bases). Germline-derived CDR1 and CDR2 are SEHNR and FQNEAQ (reference sequence). CDR3 length equals 14 residues. V was clipped by 2 bases and J by 5 bases, with 12 bases between them. Full variable domain (missing parts from reference TRBV7-9 and TRBJ2-5): DTGVSQNPRHKITKRGQNVTFRCDPISEHNRLYWYRQTLGQGPEFLTYFQNEAQLEKSRLLSDRFSAERPKGSFSTLEIQRTEQGDSAMYLCASSLLGAEETQYFGPGTRLLVL.

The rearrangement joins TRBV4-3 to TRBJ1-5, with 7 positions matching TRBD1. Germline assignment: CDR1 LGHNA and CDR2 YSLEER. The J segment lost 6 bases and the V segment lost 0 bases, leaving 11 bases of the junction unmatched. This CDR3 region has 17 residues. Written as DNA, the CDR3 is TGCGCCAGCAGCCAAGAGGAGTGGGTAGGGGGCCCTCAGCCCCAGCATTTT. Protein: CASSQEEWVGGPQPQHF.

The CDR3 sequence is CASRPDGGYSPLHF. The CDR3 DNA reads TGTGCCAGTAGGCCGGACGGAGGGTACTCACCCCTCCACTTT. J is TRBJ1-6 and V is TRBV19; D remains ambiguous. The V and J ends lost 6 bases and 10 bases respectively, with 16 bases between them. Germline loops: CDR1 LNHDA, CDR2 SQIVND (reference sequence). The CDR3 spans 14 residues.

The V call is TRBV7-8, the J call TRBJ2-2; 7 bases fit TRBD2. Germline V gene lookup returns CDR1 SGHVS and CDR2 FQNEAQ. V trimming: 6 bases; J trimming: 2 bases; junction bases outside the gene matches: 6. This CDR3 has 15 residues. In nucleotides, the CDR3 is TGTGCCAGCAGTGGGGGAGGGCCAAACACCGGGGAGCTGTTTTTT. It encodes CASSGGGPNTGELFF. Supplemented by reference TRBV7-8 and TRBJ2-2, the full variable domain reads GAGVSQSPRYKVAKRGQDVALRCDPISGHVSLFWYQQALGQGPEFLTYFQNEAQLDKSGLPSDRFFAERPEGSVSTLKIQRTQQEDSAVYLCASSGGGPNTGELFFGEGSRLTVL.

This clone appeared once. For the CDR3, the DNA is TGCAGTGTTAGTTCTCAGACAACTGGAAACACCATATATTTT. Protein product: CSVSSQTTGNTIYF. The chain couples TRBV20-1 to TRBJ1-3; D not certain. Germline V gives CDR1 DFQATT, CDR2 SNEGSKA (reference sequence). This CDR3 is 14 amino acids long. Trimming stripped 7 bases from V and 2 bases from J, with 15 bases between.

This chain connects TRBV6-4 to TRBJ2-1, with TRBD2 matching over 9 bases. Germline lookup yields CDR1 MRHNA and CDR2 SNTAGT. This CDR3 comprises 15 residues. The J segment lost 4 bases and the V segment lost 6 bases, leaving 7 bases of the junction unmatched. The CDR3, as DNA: TGTGCCAGCAGAAGGACTAGCGAGACATACAATGAGCAGTTCTTC. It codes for CASRRTSETYNEQFF.

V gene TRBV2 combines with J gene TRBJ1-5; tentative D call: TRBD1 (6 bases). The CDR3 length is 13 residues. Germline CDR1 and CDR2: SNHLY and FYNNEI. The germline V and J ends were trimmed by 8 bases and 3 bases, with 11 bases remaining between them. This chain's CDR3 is CASRDNVNQPQHF. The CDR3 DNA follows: TGTGCCAGCCGGGACAACGTCAATCAGCCCCAGCATTTT.

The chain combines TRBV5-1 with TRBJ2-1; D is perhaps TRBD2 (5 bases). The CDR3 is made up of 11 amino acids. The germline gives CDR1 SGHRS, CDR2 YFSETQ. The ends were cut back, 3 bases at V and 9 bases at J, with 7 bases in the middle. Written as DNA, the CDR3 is TGCGCCAGCAGCTCAGCGGTTGAGCAGTTCTTC. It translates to CASSSAVEQFF.

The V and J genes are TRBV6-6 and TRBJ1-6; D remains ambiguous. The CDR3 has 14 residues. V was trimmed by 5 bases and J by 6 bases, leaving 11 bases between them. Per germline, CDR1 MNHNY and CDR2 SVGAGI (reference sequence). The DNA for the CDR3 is TGTGCCAGCAGTGAGTCCTGGTTTAATTCACCCCTCCACTTT. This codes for CASSESWFNSPLHF.

For the CDR3, the DNA is TGTGCCACCAGTGATCCGACAGGGGGCCCTACCGGGGAGCTGTTTTTT. Translating gives CATSDPTGGPTGELFF. The V gene is TRBV24-1, the J gene TRBJ2-2; TRBD1 aligns across 10 bases. Trimming took 3 bases from V and 5 from J; bases not matched to a gene: 5. CDR3 length equals 16 residues. CDR1 KGHDR and CDR2 SFDVKD come from the germline V gene.

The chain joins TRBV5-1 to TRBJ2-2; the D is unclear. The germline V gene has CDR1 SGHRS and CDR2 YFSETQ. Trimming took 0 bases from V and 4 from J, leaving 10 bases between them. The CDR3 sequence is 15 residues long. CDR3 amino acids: CASSLVPSSTGELFF. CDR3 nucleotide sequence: TGCGCCAGCAGCTTGGTTCCGTCCAGCACCGGGGAGCTGTTTTTT.

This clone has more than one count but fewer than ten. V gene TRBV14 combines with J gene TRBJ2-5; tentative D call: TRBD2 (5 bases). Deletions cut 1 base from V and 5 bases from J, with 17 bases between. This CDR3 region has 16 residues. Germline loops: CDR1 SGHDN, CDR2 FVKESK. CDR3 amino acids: CASSQGFFGDVETQYF. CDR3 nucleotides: TGTGCCAGCAGCCAAGGATTTTTCGGGGATGTGGAGACCCAGTACTTC.

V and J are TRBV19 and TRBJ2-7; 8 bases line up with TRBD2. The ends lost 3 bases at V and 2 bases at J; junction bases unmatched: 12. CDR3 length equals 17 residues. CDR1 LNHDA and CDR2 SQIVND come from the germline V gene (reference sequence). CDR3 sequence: CASSIRGAGVVPYEQYF. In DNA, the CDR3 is TGTGCCAGTAGTATCCGGGGAGCGGGAGTGGTCCCCTACGAGCAGTACTTC. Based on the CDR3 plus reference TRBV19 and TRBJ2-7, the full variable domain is DGGITQSPKYLFRKEGQNVTLSCEQNLNHDAMYWYRQDPGQGLRLIYYSQIVNDFQKGDIAEGYSVSREKKESFPLTVTSAQKNPTAFYLCASSIRGAGVVPYEQYFGPGTRLTVT.

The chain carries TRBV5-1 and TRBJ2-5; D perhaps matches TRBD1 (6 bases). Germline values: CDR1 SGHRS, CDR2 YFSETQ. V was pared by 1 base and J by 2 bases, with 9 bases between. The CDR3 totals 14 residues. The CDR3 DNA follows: TGCGCCAGCAGCTTGACAGGGAGACAAGAGACCCAGTACTTC. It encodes CASSLTGRQETQYF.

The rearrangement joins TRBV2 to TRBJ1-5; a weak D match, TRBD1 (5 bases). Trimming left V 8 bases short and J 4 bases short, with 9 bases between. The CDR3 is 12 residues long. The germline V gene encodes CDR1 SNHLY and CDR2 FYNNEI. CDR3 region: CASESGNQPQHF. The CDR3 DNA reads TGTGCCAGCGAGTCAGGGAATCAGCCCCAGCATTTT.

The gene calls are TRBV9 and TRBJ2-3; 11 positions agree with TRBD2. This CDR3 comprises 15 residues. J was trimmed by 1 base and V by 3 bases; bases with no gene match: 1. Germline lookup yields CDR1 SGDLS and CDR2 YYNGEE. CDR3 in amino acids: CASSGSGRGTDTQYF. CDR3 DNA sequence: TGTGCCAGCAGCGGTAGCGGGAGGGGCACAGATACGCAGTATTTT.

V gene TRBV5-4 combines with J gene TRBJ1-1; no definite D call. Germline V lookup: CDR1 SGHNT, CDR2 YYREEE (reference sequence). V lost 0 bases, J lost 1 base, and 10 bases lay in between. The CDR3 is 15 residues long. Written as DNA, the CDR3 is TGTGCCAGCAGCTTGGAGCCCTCGGGGAACACTGAAGCTTTCTTT. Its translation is CASSLEPSGNTEAFF.

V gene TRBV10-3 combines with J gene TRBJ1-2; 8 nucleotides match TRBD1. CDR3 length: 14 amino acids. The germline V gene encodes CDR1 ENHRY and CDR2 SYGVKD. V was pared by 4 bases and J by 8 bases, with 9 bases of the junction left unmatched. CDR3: CAISVAGTGPGYTF. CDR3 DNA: TGTGCCATCAGTGTGGCCGGGACAGGCCCCGGCTACACCTTC.

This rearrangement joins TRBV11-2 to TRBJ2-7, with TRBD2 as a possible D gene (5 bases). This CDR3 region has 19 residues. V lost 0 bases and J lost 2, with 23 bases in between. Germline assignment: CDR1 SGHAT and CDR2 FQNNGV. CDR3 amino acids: CASSLDDSDPAGGPYEQYF. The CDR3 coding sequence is TGTGCCAGCAGCTTAGATGATTCCGATCCCGCGGGCGGACCCTACGAGCAGTACTTC.

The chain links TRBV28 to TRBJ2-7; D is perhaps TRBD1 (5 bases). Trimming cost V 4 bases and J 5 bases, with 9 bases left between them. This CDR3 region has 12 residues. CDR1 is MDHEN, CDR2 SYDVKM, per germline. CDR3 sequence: CASSYAGNEQYF. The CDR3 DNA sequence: TGTGCCAGCAGTTACGCAGGGAACGAGCAGTACTTC.

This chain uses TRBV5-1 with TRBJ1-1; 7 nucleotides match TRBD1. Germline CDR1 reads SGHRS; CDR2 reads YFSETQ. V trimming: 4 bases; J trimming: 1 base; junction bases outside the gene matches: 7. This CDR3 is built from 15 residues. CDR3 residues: CASSVEGQRNTEAFF. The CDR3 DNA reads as TGCGCCAGCAGCGTTGAGGGACAGAGGAACACTGAAGCTTTCTTT.

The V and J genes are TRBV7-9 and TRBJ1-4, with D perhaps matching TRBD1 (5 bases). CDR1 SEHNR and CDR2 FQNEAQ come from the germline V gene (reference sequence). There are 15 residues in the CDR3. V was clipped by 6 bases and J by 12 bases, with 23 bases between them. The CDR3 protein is CASRPDGGTPGQLFF. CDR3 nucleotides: TGTGCCAGCAGGCCCGACGGGGGGACTCCGGGGCAACTGTTTTTT.

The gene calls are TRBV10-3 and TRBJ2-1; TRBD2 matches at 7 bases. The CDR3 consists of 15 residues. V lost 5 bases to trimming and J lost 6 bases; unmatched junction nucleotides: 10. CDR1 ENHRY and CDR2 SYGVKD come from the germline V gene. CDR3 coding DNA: TGTGCCATCAGTCAGACTAGCCCTGTTGGCAATGAGCAGTTCTTC. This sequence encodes CAISQTSPVGNEQFF.

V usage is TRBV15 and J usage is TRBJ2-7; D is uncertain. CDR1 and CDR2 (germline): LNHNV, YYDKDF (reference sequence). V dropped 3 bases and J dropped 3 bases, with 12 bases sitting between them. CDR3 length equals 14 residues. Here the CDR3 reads CATSRVLSDYEQYF. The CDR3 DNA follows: TGTGCCACCAGCAGGGTGTTGAGCGACTACGAGCAGTACTTC.

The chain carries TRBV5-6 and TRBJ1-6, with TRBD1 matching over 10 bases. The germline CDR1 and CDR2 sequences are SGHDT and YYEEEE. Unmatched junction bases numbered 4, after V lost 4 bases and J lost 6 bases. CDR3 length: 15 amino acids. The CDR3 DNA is TGTGCCAGCAGCCGCGGGACAGGGGCTAATTCACCCCTCCACTTT. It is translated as CASSRGTGANSPLHF. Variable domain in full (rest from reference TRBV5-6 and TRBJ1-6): DAGVTQSPTHLIKTRGQQVTLRCSPKSGHDTVSWYQQALGQGPQFIFQYYEEEERQRGNFPDRFSGHQFPNYSSELNVNALLLGDSALYLCASSRGTGANSPLHFGNGTRLTVT.